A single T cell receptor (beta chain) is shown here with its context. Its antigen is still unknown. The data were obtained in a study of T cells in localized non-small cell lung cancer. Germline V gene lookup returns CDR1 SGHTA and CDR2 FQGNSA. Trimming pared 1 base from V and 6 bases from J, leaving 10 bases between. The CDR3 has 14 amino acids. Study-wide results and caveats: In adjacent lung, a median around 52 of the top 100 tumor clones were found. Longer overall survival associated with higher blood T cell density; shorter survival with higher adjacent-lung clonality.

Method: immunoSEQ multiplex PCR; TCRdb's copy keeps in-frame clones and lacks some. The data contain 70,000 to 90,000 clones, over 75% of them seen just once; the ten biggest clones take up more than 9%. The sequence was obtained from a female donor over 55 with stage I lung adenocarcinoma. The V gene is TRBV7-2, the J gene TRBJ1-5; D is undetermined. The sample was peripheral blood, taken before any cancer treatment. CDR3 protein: CASSLDRKRQPQHF. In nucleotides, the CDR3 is TGTGCCAGCAGCTTAGATCGGAAACGTCAGCCCCAGCATTTT.